The 10 T cell receptor beta chains below all came from one sample that was sequenced in a study of human T cells and chemical hapten exposure (dated by TCRdb to about 2021). Receptors were amplified or captured by RACE. The instrument given in TCRdb is NextSeq 500. TCRdb reworked the public reads: Q25 trimming with fastp, MiXCR clone assembly, productive beta chains retained. One record per CDR3 amino acid sequence lists the most common genes and DNA. The sample records just over 350,000 distinct CDR3 sequences, about 6.9% of which are singletons. The ten biggest clones cover around 6.1% of the sample. This specimen's time point label, interpreted: patch test 2, 6 weeks after DPC sensitization. The sample's treatment or condition label, decoded: therapeutic diphenylcyclopropenone sensitization with weekly scalp DPC. This material consisted of whole blood, taken in connection with sensitization to the hapten diphenylcyclopropenone (DPC). These receptors all stem from a young woman with alopecia areata. Some clones in this sample may be carry-over from other donors' samples.

The chain combines TRBV5-6 with TRBJ1-6, with 10 nucleotides matching TRBD1. Germline CDR1 is SGHDT and CDR2 is YYEEEE. The CDR3 totals 14 residues. V was pared by 3 bases and J by 6 bases, with 0 bases of the junction left unmatched. CDR3 coding DNA: TGTGCCAGCAGCTGGGACAGGGGTAATTCACCCCTCCACTTT. Encoded protein: CASSWDRGNSPLHF.

V is TRBV4-1 and J is TRBJ1-6; D is ambiguous. The V end lost 4 bases, the J end lost 0 bases, and 16 bases lay between the germline ends. The CDR3 consists of 18 residues. Germline V lookup: CDR1 MGHRA, CDR2 YSYEKL. The chain's CDR3 is CASSRAVVVSSYNSPLHF. CDR3 coding DNA: TGCGCCAGCAGCCGGGCAGTGGTTGTAAGCTCCTATAATTCACCCCTCCACTTT.

This rearrangement joins TRBV9 to TRBJ2-3; D remains ambiguous. Per the germline V gene, CDR1 is SGDLS and CDR2 is YYNGEE. Trimming shortened V by 0 bases and J by 0 bases, and 11 bases separated the two germline ends. CDR3 length: 16 residues. CDR3 DNA: TGTGCCAGCAGCGTAGGTGTCACCGCTAGCACAGATACGCAGTATTTT. Amino acid sequence: CASSVGVTASTDTQYF.

The chain carries TRBV7-2 and TRBJ2-3; 11 nucleotides line up with TRBD2. Losses at the gene ends were 5 bases for V and 4 bases for J; bases not matched to a gene: 14. This CDR3 region has 18 residues. CDR1 and CDR2 from the germline V gene are SGHTA and FQGNSA. For the CDR3, the DNA is TGTGCCAGCAGCCCCAGGGGCGGTAGCGGGGGGGCCGCAGATACGCAGTATTTT. Translation: CASSPRGGSGGAADTQYF. The entire variable domain, with the rest obtained from reference TRBV7-2 and TRBJ2-3, is as follows: GAGVSQSPSNKVTEKGKDVELRCDPISGHTALYWYRQSLGQGLEFLIYFQGNSAPDKSGLPSDRFSAERTGGSVSTLTIQRTQQEDSAVYLCASSPRGGSGGAADTQYFGPGTRLTVL.

This clonotype was picked up many times. The chain uses TRBV20-1 and TRBJ1-2; D is ambiguous. Trimming removed 3 bases from V and 5 bases from J, with 16 bases in between. The CDR3 extends over 14 amino acids. CDR1 DFQATT and CDR2 SNEGSKA come from the germline V gene (reference sequence). The CDR3 DNA reads TGCAGTGCTAGCAAAGCATCGGGAACTTATGGCTACACCTTC. Protein product: CSASKASGTYGYTF.

This clonotype was seen at least ten times. The rearrangement uses TRBV4-2 and TRBJ1-1, with unresolved D. CDR1 is LGHNA and CDR2 is YNFKEQ in the germline V gene. The CDR3 has 15 residues. V was cut by 0 bases and J by 6 bases, with 14 bases left in between. CDR3: CASSQEVDAYAEAFF. Here the CDR3 DNA reads TGTGCCAGCAGCCAAGAAGTAGACGCCTACGCTGAAGCTTTCTTT.

The sample holds many counts of this clonotype. V usage is TRBV10-2 and J usage is TRBJ2-1; unclear D gene. The CDR3 has 12 amino acids. Germline CDR1 and CDR2: WSHSY and SAAADI. V was pared by 3 bases and J by 3 bases, with 3 bases between. CDR3 DNA: TGCGCCAGCAGTGATTACTACAATGAGCAGTTCTTC. Protein product: CASSDYYNEQFF.

The chain combines TRBV3-1 with TRBJ1-6; 7 positions agree with TRBD1. Germline trimming cut 1 base from V and 9 bases from J; bases unmatched to any gene: 6. The germline gives CDR1 LGHDT, CDR2 YNNKEL (reference sequence). This CDR3 is 15 amino acids long. CDR3 protein: CASSQGTGDASPLHF. The DNA of the CDR3 is TGTGCCAGCAGCCAAGGTACAGGGGACGCTTCACCCCTCCACTTT.

J is TRBJ2-4 and V is TRBV12-3 or TRBV12-4; no reliable D call. The CDR3 loop spans 15 amino acids. V shed 3 bases and J shed 0 bases, with 9 bases lying between them. CDR3 protein: CASSFPNLAKNIQYF. CDR3 sequence (DNA): TGTGCCAGCAGTTTTCCCAACCTAGCCAAAAACATTCAGTACTTC.

This clonotype occurred a few times. This chain joins TRBV5-1 and TRBJ1-1, with D maybe TRBD1 (5 bases). The ends were cut back, 4 bases at V and 0 bases at J, with 16 bases in the middle. Germline V gene lookup returns CDR1 SGHRS and CDR2 YFSETQ. The CDR3 extends over 16 amino acids. The CDR3 DNA reads as TGCGCCAGCAGCAGAAGTCAGGGACGGCTGAACACTGAAGCTTTCTTT. Protein: CASSRSQGRLNTEAFF.